This T cell receptor (beta chain) stems from a study of cytomegalovirus exposure and HLA in healthy donors. With regard to this clone: At one end the junction does not follow the germline gene, possibly because of a read error.

The PCR made use of 60 Vbeta and 13 Jbeta primers. This table comes from immunoSEQ multiplex PCR, and its TCRdb copy is limited to in-frame clones, with some not included. The sample holds some 100,000 clones, approximately 81% seen once. The CDR3 has 16 residues. The germline V gene has CDR1 MDHEN and CDR2 SYDVKM. The source material was PBMCs. The sequence was obtained from a male donor in good health and CMV-seropositive. The V call is TRBV28, the J call TRBJ2-3; 7 bases match TRBD2. DNA for the CDR3: TGTGCCAGCTGTTTATGGCGGGGGAACGCCCAAGATACGCAGTATTTT. Translation: CASCLWRGNAQDTQYF.